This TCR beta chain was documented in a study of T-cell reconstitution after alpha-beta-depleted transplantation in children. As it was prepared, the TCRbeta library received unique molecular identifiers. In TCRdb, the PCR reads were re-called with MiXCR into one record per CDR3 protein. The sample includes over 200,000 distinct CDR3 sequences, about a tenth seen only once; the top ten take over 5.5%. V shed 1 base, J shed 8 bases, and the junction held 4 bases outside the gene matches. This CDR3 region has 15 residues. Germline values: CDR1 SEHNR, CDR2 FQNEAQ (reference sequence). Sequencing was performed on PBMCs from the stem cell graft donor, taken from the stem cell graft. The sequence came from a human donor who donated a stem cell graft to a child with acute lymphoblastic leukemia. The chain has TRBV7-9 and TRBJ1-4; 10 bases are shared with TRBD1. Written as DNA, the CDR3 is TGTGCCAGCAGCTTAGACGGGACAGGGGACGAAAAACTGTTTTTT. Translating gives CASSLDGTGDEKLFF. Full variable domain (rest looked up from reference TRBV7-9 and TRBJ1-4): DTGVSQNPRHKITKRGQNVTFRCDPISEHNRLYWYRQTLGQGPEFLTYFQNEAQLEKSRLLSDRFSAERPKGSFSTLEIQRTEQGDSAMYLCASSLDGTGDEKLFFGSGTQLSVL.